The clone carrying this T cell receptor beta chain has a count of ten or more. As yet, its antigen is unknown. The investigators amplified TCR beta CDR3 regions from RNA transcripts. Initially, a first-round RT-PCR of the TCR CDR3 employed the HTBI primer set. Using its own MiXCR run on the multiplex PCR reads, TCRdb lists one record per CDR3 protein. This sample has around 500,000 distinct CDR3 sequences, with 13% to 15% found just once. This record belongs to a study of T cells in Graves' hyperthyroidism and ophthalmopathy. Overall study results and limits: Progression to ophthalmopathy was predicted a median of about six months early. Among thyroid clonotypes expanded above 0.001, most also appeared in blood.

V lost 7 bases to trimming and J lost 1 base; unmatched junction nucleotides: 8. CDR3 size: 16 residues. Graves' hyperthyroidism was deemed stable absent ophthalmopathy progression within 18 months. Fresh peripheral blood, 10 ml, was the source of the PBMCs. This clonotype was sampled from a woman younger than 30 with Graves' hyperthyroidism. Sequenced sample: blood. V gene TRBV12-3 or TRBV12-4 combines with J gene TRBJ1-5; 9 nucleotides agree with TRBD1. The CDR3 sequence: CASTHSGTGSNQPQHF. The CDR3 nucleotides read TGTGCCAGCACCCATTCCGGGACAGGGAGCAATCAGCCCCAGCATTTT.